Below, one TCR beta chain is given with its context. Its antigen is currently unknown. The sample is drawn from a study of immune evolution from preneoplasia to lung adenocarcinoma. Study observations and caveats: KRAS-mutant nodules had the highest T cell clonality.

The CDR3 covers 14 residues. Germline V gives CDR1 SGHKS, CDR2 YYEKEE (reference sequence). V was cut by 5 bases and J by 8 bases, with 16 bases left in between. Clones were sequenced by immunoSEQ multiplex PCR, and TCRdb holds only the in-frame ones, with some missing. This sample yields fewer than 12,000 clones, of which 80% to 90% are seen a single time; 2.5% to 4% belongs to the top ten. Macro-dissection enriched premalignant or tumor cells before nucleic acid extraction. Material for sequencing was FFPE minimally invasive lung adenocarcinoma tissue. The clonotype was recovered from a person aged 70 to 85 with lung adenocarcinoma. The gene calls are TRBV5-5 and TRBJ1-4, with D maybe TRBD1 (6 bases). The CDR3 bases are TGTGCCAGCAGGCGGACAGACAGCGGCGAAAAACTGTTTTTT. Translating it yields CASRRTDSGEKLFF.